The T cell receptor (beta chain) described here comes from a study of OX40 agonist ivuxolimab in advanced cancers. Regarding this clone: Its specificity is not known.

The junction had 5 bases not matched to a gene; V was cut back by 2 bases and J by 9 bases. CDR3 length equals 14 residues. The V gene's germline CDR1 is SGDLS and CDR2 YYNGEE. Generated by immunoSEQ multiplex PCR, the TCRdb table keeps only in-frame clones and is missing some. Of about 94,000 clones listed, approximately 93% are singletons. Samples were taken at baseline and on day 1 of cycles 4 and 7. Study-wide results and caveats: Clonal expansion from baseline to week 6 occurred in both CD4+ and CD8+ T cells. The mean number of expanded clones was higher in CD8+ T cells than in CD4+. Antigen specificity of clonally expanded peripheral T cells was not established.

The source was CD4+ or CD8+ T cells sorted from blood, collected in a trial of the OX40 agonist ivuxolimab. This sequence originates from an adult with an advanced solid tumor such as melanoma, head and neck, liver or kidney cancer. The rearrangement uses TRBV9 and TRBJ2-1; 10 bases match TRBD2. CDR3 region: CASSVSGRAGEQFF. DNA for the CDR3: TGTGCCAGCAGCGTCAGCGGGAGGGCCGGTGAGCAGTTCTTC.